This T cell receptor (beta chain) appears in the sequencing data of a study of cytomegalovirus exposure and HLA in healthy donors. General study findings and limits: The classifier, whose performance was assessed in both the original and validation cohorts, reportedly diagnosed cytomegalovirus status with high specificity and sensitivity.

The PCR employed 60 Vbeta primers together with 13 Jbeta primers. Clones were sequenced by immunoSEQ multiplex PCR, and TCRdb holds only the in-frame ones, with some missing. The sample holds roughly 55,000 clones; 70% to 75% are singletons and the top ten take less than 35%. The germline V gene encodes CDR1 SGHRS and CDR2 YFSETQ. V lost 4 bases and J lost 1; bases outside the gene matches: 7. The CDR3 is 15 amino acids. This clone was observed a few times. What it recognizes is unknown. The sequence was obtained from a man in his forties or fifties in good health and CMV-seropositive. The V gene is TRBV5-1, the J gene TRBJ1-2; 7 nucleotides agree with TRBD1. The sequenced sample was PBMCs. The CDR3 DNA sequence: TGCGCCAGCAGCAGAAGGGACAGCAGTAACTATGGCTACACCTTC. It specifies CASSRRDSSNYGYTF.